This note documents a single TCR beta chain sequence. The antigen remains unidentified. The sample holds other DNA sequences that translate to the same CDR3. The sample comes from a study of cytomegalovirus exposure and HLA in healthy donors. The study, taken as a whole, reports: Across donors, sequencing depth was assumed by presence/absence analyses to be roughly uniform. Segments of the TCR beta V type were, in most cases, productive about 90% or about 30% of the time in an earlier analysis.

PCR employed 60 Vbeta and 13 Jbeta primers. Here immunoSEQ multiplex PCR was the method, and the copy in TCRdb shows in-frame clones only, minus some. The sample carries some 140,000 clones, 70% to 80% recorded once. Sequencing input: PBMCs. This receptor was identified in a man younger than 40 in good health and CMV-seropositive.

CDR3 in amino acids: CASSPGQMNTEAFF. As DNA, the CDR3 is TGCGCCAGCAGCCCAGGACAGATGAACACTGAAGCTTTCTTT. The J gene is TRBJ1-1, the V gene TRBV5-1; D possibly corresponds to TRBD1 (6 bases). This CDR3 is built from 14 residues. CDR1 is SGHRS, CDR2 YFSETQ, per germline. Trimming pared 4 bases from V and 0 bases from J, leaving 10 bases between.